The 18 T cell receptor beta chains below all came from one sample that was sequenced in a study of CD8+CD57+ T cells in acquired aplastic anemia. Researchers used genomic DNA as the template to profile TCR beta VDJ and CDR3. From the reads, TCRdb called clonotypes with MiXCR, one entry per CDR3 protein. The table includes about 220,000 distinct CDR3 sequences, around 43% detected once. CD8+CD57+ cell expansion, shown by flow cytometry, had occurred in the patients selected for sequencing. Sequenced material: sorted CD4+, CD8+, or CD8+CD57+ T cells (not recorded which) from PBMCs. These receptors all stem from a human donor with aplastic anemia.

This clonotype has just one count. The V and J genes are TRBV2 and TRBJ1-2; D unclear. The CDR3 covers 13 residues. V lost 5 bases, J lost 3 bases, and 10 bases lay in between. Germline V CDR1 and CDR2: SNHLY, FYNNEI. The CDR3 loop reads CASSLVGDYGYTF. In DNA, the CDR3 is TGTGCCAGCAGTTTAGTGGGCGACTATGGCTACACCTTC.

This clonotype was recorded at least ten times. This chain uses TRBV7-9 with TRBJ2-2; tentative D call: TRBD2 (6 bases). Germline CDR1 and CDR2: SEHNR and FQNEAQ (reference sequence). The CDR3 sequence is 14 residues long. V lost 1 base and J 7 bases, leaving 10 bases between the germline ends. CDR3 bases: TGTGCCAGCAGCTTAGGACCCGGGGGCGGGGAGCTGTTTTTT. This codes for CASSLGPGGGELFF. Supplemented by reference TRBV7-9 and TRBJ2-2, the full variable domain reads DTGVSQNPRHKITKRGQNVTFRCDPISEHNRLYWYRQTLGQGPEFLTYFQNEAQLEKSRLLSDRFSAERPKGSFSTLEIQRTEQGDSAMYLCASSLGPGGGELFFGEGSRLTVL.

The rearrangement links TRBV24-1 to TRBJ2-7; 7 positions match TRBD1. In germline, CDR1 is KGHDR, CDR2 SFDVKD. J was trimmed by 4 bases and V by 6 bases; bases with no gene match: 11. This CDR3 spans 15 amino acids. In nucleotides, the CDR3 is TGTGCCACCAGTCCAAGACAGGGCCGGACTTACGAGCAGTACTTC. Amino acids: CATSPRQGRTYEQYF.

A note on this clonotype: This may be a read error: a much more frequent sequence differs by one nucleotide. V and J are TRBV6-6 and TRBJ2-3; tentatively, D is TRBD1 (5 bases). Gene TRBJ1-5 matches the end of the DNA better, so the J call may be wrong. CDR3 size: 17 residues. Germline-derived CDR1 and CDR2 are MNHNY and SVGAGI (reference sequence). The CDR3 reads CASSDSIGGGGTDTQHF. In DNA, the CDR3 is TGTGCCAGCAGTGACTCGATTGGTGGGGGGGGAACAGATACGCAGCATTTT.

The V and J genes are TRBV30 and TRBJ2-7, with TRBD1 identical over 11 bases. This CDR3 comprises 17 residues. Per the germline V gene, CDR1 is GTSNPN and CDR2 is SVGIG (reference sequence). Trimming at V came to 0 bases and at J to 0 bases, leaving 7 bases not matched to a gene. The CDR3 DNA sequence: TGTGCCTGGAGTGTTGGGACAGGGGGTTTTTCCTCCTACGAGCAGTACTTC. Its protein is CAWSVGTGGFSSYEQYF.

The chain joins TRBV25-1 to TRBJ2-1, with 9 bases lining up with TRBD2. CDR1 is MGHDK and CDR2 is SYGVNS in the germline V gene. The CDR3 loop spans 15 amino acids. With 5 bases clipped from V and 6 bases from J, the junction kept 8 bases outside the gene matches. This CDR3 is CASSFVAGVGNEQFF. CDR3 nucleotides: TGTGCCAGCAGTTTCGTAGCGGGAGTCGGCAATGAGCAGTTCTTC.

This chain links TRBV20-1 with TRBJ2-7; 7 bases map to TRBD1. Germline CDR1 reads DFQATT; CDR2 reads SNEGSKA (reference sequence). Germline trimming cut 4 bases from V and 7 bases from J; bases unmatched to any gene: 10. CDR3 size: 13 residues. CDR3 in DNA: TGCAGTGCTACTGACAGGGCGGATTGGGAGCAGTACTTC. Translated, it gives CSATDRADWEQYF.

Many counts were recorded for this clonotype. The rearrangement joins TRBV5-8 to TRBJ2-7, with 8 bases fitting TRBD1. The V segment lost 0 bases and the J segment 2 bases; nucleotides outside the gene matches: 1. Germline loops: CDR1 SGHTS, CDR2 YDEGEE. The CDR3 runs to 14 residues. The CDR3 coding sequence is TGTGCCAGCAGCTTGGTGACAGGGGCCTACGAGCAGTACTTC. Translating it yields CASSLVTGAYEQYF.

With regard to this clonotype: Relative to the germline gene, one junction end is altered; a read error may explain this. The CDR3 nucleotides are TGCGCCTGCAGCCACGTACTAGCGGGGGCCACAGATACGCAGTATTTT. Its protein is CACSHVLAGATDTQYF. This sequence joins TRBV4-1 and TRBJ2-3; 11 bases fit TRBD2. Germline assignment: CDR1 MGHRA and CDR2 YSYEKL. The CDR3 extends over 16 amino acids.

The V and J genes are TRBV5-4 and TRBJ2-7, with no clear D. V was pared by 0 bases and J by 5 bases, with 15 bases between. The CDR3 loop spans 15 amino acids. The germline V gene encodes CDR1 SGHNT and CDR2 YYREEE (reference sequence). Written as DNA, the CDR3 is TGTGCCAGCAGCTTGGGCCCCTGGGGTTCCGACGAGCAGTACTTC. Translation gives CASSLGPWGSDEQYF.

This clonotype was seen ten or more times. CDR3 bases: TGCAGTGCCATAGGTCCGGGACAGGTCAATCAGCCCCAGCATTTT. Amino acid sequence: CSAIGPGQVNQPQHF. This chain connects TRBV20-1 to TRBJ1-5; 8 nucleotides match TRBD1. The junction had 10 bases not matched to a gene; V was cut back by 6 bases and J by 3 bases. Germline assignment: CDR1 DFQATT and CDR2 SNEGSKA (reference sequence). There are 15 residues in the CDR3.

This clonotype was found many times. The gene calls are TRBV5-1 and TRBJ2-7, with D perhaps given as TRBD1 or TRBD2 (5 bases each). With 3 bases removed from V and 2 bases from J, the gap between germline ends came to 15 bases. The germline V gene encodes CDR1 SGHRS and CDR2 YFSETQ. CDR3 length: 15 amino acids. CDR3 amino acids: CASSSWGTATYEQYF. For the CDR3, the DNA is TGCGCCAGCAGCTCCTGGGGGACGGCTACCTACGAGCAGTACTTC.

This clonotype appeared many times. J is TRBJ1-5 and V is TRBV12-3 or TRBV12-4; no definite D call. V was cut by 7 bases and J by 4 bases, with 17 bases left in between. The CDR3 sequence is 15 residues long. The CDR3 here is CASTTWPAKNQPQHF. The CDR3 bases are TGTGCCAGCACCACTTGGCCAGCTAAAAATCAGCCCCAGCATTTT.

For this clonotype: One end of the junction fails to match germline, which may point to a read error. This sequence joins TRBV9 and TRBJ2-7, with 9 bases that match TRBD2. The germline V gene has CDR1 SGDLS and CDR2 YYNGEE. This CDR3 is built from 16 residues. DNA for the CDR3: TGCGCCAGCAGCTTGGCAAGCGGGAGGCTATCCTACGAGCAGTACTTC. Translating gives CASSLASGRLSYEQYF.

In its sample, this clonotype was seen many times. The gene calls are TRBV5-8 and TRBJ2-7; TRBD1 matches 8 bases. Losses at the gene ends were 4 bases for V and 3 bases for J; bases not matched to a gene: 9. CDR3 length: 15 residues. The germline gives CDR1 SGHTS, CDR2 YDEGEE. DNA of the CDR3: TGTGCCAGCAGCCGTGGACAGGGTGGTTTCTACGAGCAGTACTTC. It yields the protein CASSRGQGGFYEQYF.

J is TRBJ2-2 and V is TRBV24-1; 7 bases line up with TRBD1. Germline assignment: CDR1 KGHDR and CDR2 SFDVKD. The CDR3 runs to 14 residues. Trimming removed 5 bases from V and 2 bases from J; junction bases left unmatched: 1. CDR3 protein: CATSAGGNTGELFF. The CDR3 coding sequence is TGTGCCACCAGTGCAGGGGGTAACACCGGGGAGCTGTTTTTT.

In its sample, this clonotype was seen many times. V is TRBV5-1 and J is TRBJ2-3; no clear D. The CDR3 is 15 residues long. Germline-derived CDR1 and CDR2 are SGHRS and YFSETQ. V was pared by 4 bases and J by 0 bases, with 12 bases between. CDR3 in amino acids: CASSTDGSSTDTQYF. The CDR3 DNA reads TGCGCCAGCAGCACGGACGGCTCTAGCACAGATACGCAGTATTTT.

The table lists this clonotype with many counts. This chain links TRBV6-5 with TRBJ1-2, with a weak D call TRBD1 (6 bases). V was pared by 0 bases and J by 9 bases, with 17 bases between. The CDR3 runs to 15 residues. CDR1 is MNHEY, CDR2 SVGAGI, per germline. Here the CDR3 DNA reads TGTGCCAGCAGTTACTCGGGCGGGGGGCGCGACAGCTACACCTTC. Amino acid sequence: CASSYSGGGRDSYTF.